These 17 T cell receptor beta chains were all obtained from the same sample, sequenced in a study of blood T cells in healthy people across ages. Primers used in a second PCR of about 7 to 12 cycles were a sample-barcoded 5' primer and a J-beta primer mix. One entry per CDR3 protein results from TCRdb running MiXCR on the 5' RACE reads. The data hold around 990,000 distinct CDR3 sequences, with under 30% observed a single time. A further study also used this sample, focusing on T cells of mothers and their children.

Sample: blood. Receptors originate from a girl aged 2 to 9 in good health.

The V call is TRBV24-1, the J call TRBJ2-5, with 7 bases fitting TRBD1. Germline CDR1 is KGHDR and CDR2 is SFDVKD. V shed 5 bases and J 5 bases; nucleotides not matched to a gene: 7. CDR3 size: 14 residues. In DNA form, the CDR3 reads TGTGCCACCAGTGGTAAGGGGGCTGGGGAGACCCAGTACTTC. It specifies CATSGKGAGETQYF.

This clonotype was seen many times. CDR3 protein: CASSLNPGDYGYTF. CDR3 in DNA: TGTGCCAGCAGCTTAAACCCAGGGGACTATGGCTACACCTTC. The J gene is TRBJ1-2, the V gene TRBV7-6; possible D gene TRBD1, 6 bases. The CDR3 length is 14 residues. The V gene lost 2 bases and the J gene lost 3 bases, with 10 bases spanning the gap. CDR1 SGHVS and CDR2 FNYEAQ come from the germline V gene.

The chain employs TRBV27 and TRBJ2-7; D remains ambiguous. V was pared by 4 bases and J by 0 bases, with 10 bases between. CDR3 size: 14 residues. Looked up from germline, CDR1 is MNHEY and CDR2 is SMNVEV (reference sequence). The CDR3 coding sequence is TGTGCCAGCAGTTCAAAGAACTTCTCCTACGAGCAGTACTTC. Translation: CASSSKNFSYEQYF.

The DNA of the CDR3 is TGTGCCAGCAGCTTCATCGGGTCAGGTGTTAGCGAGCAGTACTTC. Its protein is CASSFIGSGVSEQYF. The J gene is TRBJ2-7, the V gene TRBV11-2; D unresolved. V gave up 3 bases and J gave up 6 bases, with 18 bases separating them. The CDR3 totals 15 residues. Germline CDR1 and CDR2: SGHAT and FQNNGV.

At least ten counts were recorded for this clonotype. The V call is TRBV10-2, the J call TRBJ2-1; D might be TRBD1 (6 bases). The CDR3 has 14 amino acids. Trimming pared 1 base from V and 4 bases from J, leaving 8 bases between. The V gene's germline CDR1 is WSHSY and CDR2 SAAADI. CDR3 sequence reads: CASSELQGYNEQFF. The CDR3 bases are TGCGCCAGCAGTGAGTTGCAGGGGTACAATGAGCAGTTCTTC.

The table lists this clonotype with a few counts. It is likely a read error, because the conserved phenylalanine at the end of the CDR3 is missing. The CDR3 loop reads CASSLRTGSNTEAFL. DNA of the CDR3: TGTGCCAGCAGTCTTCGGACAGGGTCGAACACTGAAGCTTTCCTT. The chain combines TRBV12-3 or TRBV12-4 with TRBJ1-1; 8 bases match TRBD1. The V segment lost 5 bases and the J segment 1 base; nucleotides outside the gene matches: 6. This CDR3 has 15 residues.

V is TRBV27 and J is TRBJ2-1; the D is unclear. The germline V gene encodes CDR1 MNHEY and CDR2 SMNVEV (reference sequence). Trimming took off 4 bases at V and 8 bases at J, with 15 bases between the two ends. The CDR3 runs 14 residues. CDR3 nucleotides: TGTGCCAGCAGTTCCCTCTATGGTTGGGATGAGCAGTTCTTC. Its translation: CASSSLYGWDEQFF.

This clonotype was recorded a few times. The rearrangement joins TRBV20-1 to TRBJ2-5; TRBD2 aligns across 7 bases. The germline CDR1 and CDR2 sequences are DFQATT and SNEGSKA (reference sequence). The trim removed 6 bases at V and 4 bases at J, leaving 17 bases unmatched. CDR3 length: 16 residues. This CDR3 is CSAPTLWEGGRETQYF. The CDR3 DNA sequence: TGCAGTGCCCCAACCCTGTGGGAGGGCGGCCGAGAGACCCAGTACTTC.

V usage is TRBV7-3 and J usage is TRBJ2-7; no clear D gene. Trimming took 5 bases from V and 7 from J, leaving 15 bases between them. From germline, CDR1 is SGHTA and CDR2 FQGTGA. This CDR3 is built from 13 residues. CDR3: CASSPISSAEQYF. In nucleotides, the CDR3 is TGTGCCAGCAGCCCTATTAGCTCGGCTGAGCAGTACTTC.

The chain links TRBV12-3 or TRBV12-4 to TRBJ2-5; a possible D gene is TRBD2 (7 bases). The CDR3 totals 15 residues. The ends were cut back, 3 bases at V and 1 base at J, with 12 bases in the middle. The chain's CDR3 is CASSLGGAIQETQYF. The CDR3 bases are TGTGCCAGCAGTTTGGGGGGGGCAATCCAAGAGACCCAGTACTTC.

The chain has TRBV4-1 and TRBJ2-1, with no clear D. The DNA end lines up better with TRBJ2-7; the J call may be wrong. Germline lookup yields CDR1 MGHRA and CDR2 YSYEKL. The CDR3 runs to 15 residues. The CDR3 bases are TGCGCCAGCAGCCAGCCCGTCCGCGGTACCTACGAGCAGTACTTC. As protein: CASSQPVRGTYEQYF.

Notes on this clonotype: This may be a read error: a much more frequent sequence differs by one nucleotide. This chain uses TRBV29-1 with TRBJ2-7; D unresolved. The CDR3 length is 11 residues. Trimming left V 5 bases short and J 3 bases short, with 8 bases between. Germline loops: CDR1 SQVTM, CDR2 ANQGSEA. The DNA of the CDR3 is TGCAGCGTTTATGACGGCTACGAGCAGTACTTC. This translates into CSVYDGYEQYF.

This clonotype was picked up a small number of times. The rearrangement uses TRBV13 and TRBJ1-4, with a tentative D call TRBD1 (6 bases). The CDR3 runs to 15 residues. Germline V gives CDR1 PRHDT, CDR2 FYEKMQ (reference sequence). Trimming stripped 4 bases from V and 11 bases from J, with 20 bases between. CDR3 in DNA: TGTGCCAGCAGCTCCTTGGACAGTCTGGGAGGGAAACTGTTTTTT. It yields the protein CASSSLDSLGGKLFF.

CDR3 in DNA: TGCAGTGCTCGGGGACTAGCGGGAGCAGAAGAGACCCAGTACTTC. Residues: CSARGLAGAEETQYF. The rearrangement links TRBV20-1 to TRBJ2-5; TRBD2 matches 14 bases. Germline trimming cut 5 bases from V and 3 bases from J; bases unmatched to any gene: 5. Per the germline V gene, CDR1 is DFQATT and CDR2 is SNEGSKA (reference sequence). The CDR3 contains 15 residues.

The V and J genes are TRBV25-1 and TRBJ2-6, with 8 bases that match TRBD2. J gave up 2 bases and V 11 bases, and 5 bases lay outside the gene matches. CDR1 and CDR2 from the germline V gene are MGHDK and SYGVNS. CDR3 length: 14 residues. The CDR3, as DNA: TGTGCCGCGGCGGGGGGTGCTGGGGCCAACGTCCTGACTTTC. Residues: CAAAGGAGANVLTF.

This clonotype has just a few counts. CDR3 sequence reads: CSARGTGGTATEAFF. CDR3 in DNA: TGCAGTGCTAGAGGGACAGGGGGCACAGCCACTGAAGCTTTCTTT. The rearrangement joins TRBV20-1 to TRBJ1-1; 11 positions agree with TRBD1. CDR3 length: 15 amino acids. Losses at the gene ends were 1 base for V and 4 bases for J; bases not matched to a gene: 5. The germline gives CDR1 DFQATT, CDR2 SNEGSKA (reference sequence).

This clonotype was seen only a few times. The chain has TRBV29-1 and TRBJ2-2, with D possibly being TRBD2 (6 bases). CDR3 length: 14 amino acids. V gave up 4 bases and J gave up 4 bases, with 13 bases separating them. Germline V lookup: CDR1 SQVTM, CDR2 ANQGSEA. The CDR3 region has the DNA TGCAGCGTTGTGGCGGAGGGGTCCACCGGGGAGCTGTTTTTT. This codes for CSVVAEGSTGELFF.